The rows below give T cell receptor beta chains drawn from one sample of a study of cytomegalovirus exposure and HLA in healthy donors. Assay: immunoSEQ multiplex PCR; the TCRdb copy retains only in-frame clones and omits some. The data show about 160,000 clones, 89% seen once. Sequenced material: PBMCs. Receptors were obtained from a man between 18 and 35 years old in good health and CMV-seropositive. Each CDR3 is given with its conserved first and last residue.

v_gene	j_gene	CDR3aa
TRBV5-1	TRBJ2-3	CASSRRLAGRFSSTDTQYF
TRBV29-1	TRBJ1-1	CSLEGGNTEAFF
TRBV7-6	TRBJ2-5	CASSPGTLETQYF
TRBV29-1	TRBJ1-1	CSVGQVNTEAFF
TRBV6-6	TRBJ1-5	CASSYWEVQPQHF
TRBV6-1	TRBJ2-3	CASSEESRGMTDTQYF
TRBV27	TRBJ2-5	CASSKSENSGRVQETQYF
TRBV6-1	TRBJ1-2	CASDGRRLYGYTF
TRBV19	TRBJ1-1	CASTLTENTEAFF
TRBV5-1	TRBJ2-7	CASSPRTGGEQYF
TRBV9	TRBJ1-4	CASSARTGPVGIGEKLFF
TRBV28	TRBJ2-7	CASSSSTGLLYEQYF
TRBV27	TRBJ2-7	CASRLASGSYEQYF
TRBV6-1	TRBJ2-1	CASSATGGIFYNEQFF
TRBV19	TRBJ2-7	CASSLSSGSRTYEQYF
TRBV9	TRBJ1-2	CASSFSTGQLNYGYTF
TRBV2	TRBJ2-3	CASSWRQGVDTQYF
TRBV15	TRBJ2-3	CATSRTSSGRREDTQYF
TRBV29-1	TRBJ1-2	CSVGGGTGYGYTF
TRBV27	TRBJ2-7	CASSQRRTGAYEQYF
TRBV7-3	TRBJ2-1	CASSLAKREGLYNEQFF
TRBV6-1	TRBJ2-7	CATNTGGSGYEQYF
TRBV28	TRBJ1-3	CASSTPSGTGASTIYF
TRBV5-1	TRBJ2-3	CASSLAPVYPDTQYF
TRBV19	TRBJ2-7	CASSAGLAHEQYF
TRBV4-1	TRBJ2-6	CASSLGLQGTGANVLTF
TRBV13	TRBJ2-3	CASGSRSTDTQYF
TRBV9	TRBJ2-7	CASSVTGTKGREQYF
TRBV5-1	TRBJ2-6	CASSRTGERSGANVLTF
TRBV7-9	TRBJ2-7	CASSLSGMHEQYF
TRBV19	TRBJ2-2	CASSMVPGQLYTGELFF
TRBV7-9	TRBJ1-2	CASSKQGLYGYTF
TRBV19	TRBJ1-5	CATGVGRGQPQHF
TRBV2	TRBJ1-2	CASSPNLRADYGYTF
TRBV6-1	TRBJ2-2	CASSVGAGQGITGELFF
TRBV7-3	TRBJ2-2	CASSLGQGTGELFF
TRBV7-2	TRBJ1-2	CASSLDRGLLYGYTF
TRBV6-5	TRBJ2-3	CASSYLLAGVPDTQYF
TRBV5-1	TRBJ1-1	CASTLVNSGGTEAFF
TRBV11-2	TRBJ2-7	CASSDPLSGPHEQYF
TRBV28	TRBJ2-7	CASSLFSGRAVNEQYF
TRBV29-1	TRBJ2-7	CSVRTSGAYEQYF
TRBV7-8	TRBJ2-7	CASSLEVQGDYEQYF
TRBV5-6	TRBJ2-1	CASSLALGLAGVNEQFF
TRBV6-1	TRBJ2-7	CASSEDQGETYEQYF
TRBV6-1	TRBJ2-7	CASSEAGLAVSYEQYF
TRBV2	TRBJ2-1	CASSGGVVYNEQFF
TRBV11-3	TRBJ2-1	CASSLEGIGNEQFF
TRBV6-5	TRBJ2-3	CASRVAGADTQYF
TRBV14	TRBJ1-2	CASSQAGTVNYGYTF
TRBV7-6	TRBJ2-1	CASSSGQGIYNEQFF
TRBV11-3	TRBJ2-1	CASSLGGRSSYNEQFF
TRBV2	TRBJ2-5	CASSEQGRETQYF
TRBV6-1	TRBJ1-2	CASSEKYGSFYGYTF
TRBV6-1	TRBJ2-1	CASIYSGTVANEQFF
TRBV6-5	TRBJ2-3	CASSFLVAGGGDTQYF
TRBV28	TRBJ1-2	CASSSLDRVRGYTF
TRBV1	TRBJ2-7	CTSSQTGTKVEQYF
TRBV29-1	TRBJ2-4	CSVGADAIQYF
TRBV10-3	TRBJ1-4	CAISDDRVGVKLFF